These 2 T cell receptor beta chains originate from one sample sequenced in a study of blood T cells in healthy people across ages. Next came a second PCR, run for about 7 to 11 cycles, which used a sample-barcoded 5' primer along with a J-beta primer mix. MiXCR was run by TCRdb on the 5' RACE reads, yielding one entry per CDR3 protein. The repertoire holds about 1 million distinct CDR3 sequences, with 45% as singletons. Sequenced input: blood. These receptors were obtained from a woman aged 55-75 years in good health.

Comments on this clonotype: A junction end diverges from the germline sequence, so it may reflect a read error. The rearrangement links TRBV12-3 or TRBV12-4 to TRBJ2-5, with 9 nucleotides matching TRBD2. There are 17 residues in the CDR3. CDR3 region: CASSLSVAGVTQETRYF. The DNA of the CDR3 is TGTGCCAGCAGTTTATCTGTAGCGGGAGTAACGCAGGAGACCCGGTACTTC.

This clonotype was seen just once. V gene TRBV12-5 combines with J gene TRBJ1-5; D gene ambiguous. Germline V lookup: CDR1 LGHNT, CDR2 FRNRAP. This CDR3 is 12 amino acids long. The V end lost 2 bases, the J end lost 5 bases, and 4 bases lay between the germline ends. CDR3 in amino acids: CASGLLDQPQHF. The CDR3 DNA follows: TGTGCTAGTGGTTTGCTAGATCAGCCCCAGCATTTT.